This is a list of T cell receptor beta chains from one sample in a study of Graves' ophthalmopathy and Graves' hyperthyroidism. TCRdb re-derived calls from the multiplex PCR reads in MiXCR, one entry per CDR3 protein. The repertoire has 150,000 or so distinct CDR3 sequences, 35% to 50% of them found once; the top ten carry around 9.3%. Material: peripheral blood. These receptors originate from a man aged 30 to 39 with Graves' ophthalmopathy. Each CDR3 is given with its conserved first and last residue. Each record gives: CDR3 DNA, CDR3 protein, V gene, D gene, J gene, clone size. A D gene is named only where the DNA matches it firmly. The size field is filled for only some rows; it gives once, few, many or a size class.

DNA: TGTGCTAGTGGTTCCCCAACCCGGGGGGCGGACACCGGGGAGCTGTTTTTT
CDR3: CASGSPTRGADTGELFF
V: TRBV12-5
D: -
J: TRBJ2-2
size: many

DNA: TGTGCCAGCAGTGAAGGGGAGTCCTCGTACAATCAGCCCCAGCATTTT
CDR3: CASSEGESSYNQPQHF
V: TRBV6-1
D: -
J: TRBJ1-5
size: -

DNA: TGTGCCAGCAGTGGGGTCAGCGGACAGATCTACGAGCAGTACTTC
CDR3: CASSGVSGQIYEQYF
V: TRBV6-1
D: -
J: TRBJ2-7
size: once

DNA: TGTGCCAGCAGTTCCCCGGGATTTCAAGAGACCCAGTACTTC
CDR3: CASSSPGFQETQYF
V: TRBV28
D: -
J: TRBJ2-5
size: many

DNA: TGTGCCACCAGCAGAGCCGAGACTGAAGCTTTCTTT
CDR3: CATSRAETEAFF
V: TRBV15
D: -
J: TRBJ1-1
size: -

DNA: TGTGCCAGCAAGGACAGGACGGGAAATAGCAATCAGCCCCAGCATTTT
CDR3: CASKDRTGNSNQPQHF
V: TRBV6-1
D: TRBD1
J: TRBJ1-5
size: -

DNA: TGCAGTGCTAGAGAAAACAGGCGGTCCTATGGCTACACCTTC
CDR3: CSARENRRSYGYTF
V: TRBV20-1
D: -
J: TRBJ1-2
size: many

DNA: TGTGCCAGCAGTGACGGGGGGATTTGGTTGGAGACCCAGTACTTC
CDR3: CASSDGGIWLETQYF
V: TRBV6-1
D: TRBD2
J: TRBJ2-5
size: many

DNA: TGTGCCAGTAGTATTCGGGACAACCACGAGCAGTACTTC
CDR3: CASSIRDNHEQYF
V: TRBV19
D: -
J: TRBJ2-7
size: many

DNA: TGCAGTGCTAGACCTGGCAGGACGAACACCGGGGAGCTGTTTTTT
CDR3: CSARPGRTNTGELFF
V: TRBV20-1
D: -
J: TRBJ2-2
size: -

DNA: TGTGCCAGCAGTTTACAGGGACTGGCGGGGAACACTGAAGCTTTCTTT
CDR3: CASSLQGLAGNTEAFF
V: TRBV28
D: -
J: TRBJ1-1
size: many

DNA: TGTGCCAGCATGACGACTAGCGGGAGGAGGTACGAGCAGTACTTC
CDR3: CASMTTSGRRYEQYF
V: TRBV12-3/TRBV12-4
D: TRBD2
J: TRBJ2-7
size: -

DNA: TGTGCCAGCAGCACGGACCGAAACTCCTACGAGCAGTACTTC
CDR3: CASSTDRNSYEQYF
V: TRBV7-2
D: -
J: TRBJ2-7
size: -

DNA: TGCGCCAGCAGCTCACCTACTCGGGTGGCTGAAGCTTTCTTT
CDR3: CASSSPTRVAEAFF
V: TRBV5-1
D: -
J: TRBJ1-1
size: -

DNA: TGTGCCAGCAGCACAAAGACAGAGATTCTCTCCTACGAGCAGTACTTC
CDR3: CASSTKTEILSYEQYF
V: TRBV11-1
D: -
J: TRBJ2-7
size: -

DNA: TGTGCCAGCGGACCCTCGACAGGAGTACCTGAAGCTTTCTTT
CDR3: CASGPSTGVPEAFF
V: TRBV27
D: -
J: TRBJ1-1
size: -

DNA: TGTGCCAGCAGCCAAGATTTAAGGGATTATCAGCCCCAGCATTTT
CDR3: CASSQDLRDYQPQHF
V: TRBV3-2
D: -
J: TRBJ1-5
size: many

DNA: TGTGCCAGCAGTTTAGAGTTGGGACAGGACTCCTACGAGCAGTACTTC
CDR3: CASSLELGQDSYEQYF
V: TRBV28
D: TRBD1
J: TRBJ2-7
size: many

DNA: TGTGCCAGCAGCCTTCCCGGGACAGAACGACTCGGGGAGCTGTTTTTT
CDR3: CASSLPGTERLGELFF
V: TRBV28
D: TRBD1
J: TRBJ2-2
size: many

DNA: TGTGCCAGCAGTGAATCAGTGACTGAAGCTTTCTTT
CDR3: CASSESVTEAFF
V: TRBV6-1
D: -
J: TRBJ1-1
size: many

DNA: TGTGCCAGTAGTACCTTTGGTGGGACAAATTATGCCTCTGGGGCCAACGTCCTGACTTTC
CDR3: CASSTFGGTNYASGANVLTF
V: TRBV19
D: -
J: TRBJ2-6
size: many

DNA: TGTGCCAGCAGCGTAGAGGGGGAAGACTATGGCTACACCTTC
CDR3: CASSVEGEDYGYTF
V: TRBV9
D: -
J: TRBJ1-2
size: many

DNA: TGTGCCAGCAGCTTTTCGGTGGCCAGGGGCGAAGAGACCCAGTACTTC
CDR3: CASSFSVARGEETQYF
V: TRBV11-1
D: -
J: TRBJ2-5
size: many

DNA: TGTGCCAGCAGCTCAACCCACCGGGACAGGGAGGAGACCCAGTACTTC
CDR3: CASSSTHRDREETQYF
V: TRBV5-6
D: TRBD1
J: TRBJ2-5
size: many

DNA: TGTGCCAGCAGTCAACTTCGGGGTGGGGCTGAAGCTTTCTTT
CDR3: CASSQLRGGAEAFF
V: TRBV6-2/TRBV6-3
D: -
J: TRBJ1-1
size: -

DNA: TGTGCCAGCAGCTTACAGGAGGACTCTAATCAGCCCCAGCATTTT
CDR3: CASSLQEDSNQPQHF
V: TRBV6-2/TRBV6-3
D: -
J: TRBJ1-5
size: -

DNA: TGTGCCAGCAGTTTTTCCCCAGGACTAGCGGGAGTTCTGGACGAGCAGTACTTC
CDR3: CASSFSPGLAGVLDEQYF
V: TRBV6-2/TRBV6-3
D: TRBD2
J: TRBJ2-7
size: -

DNA: TGTGCCAGCCGAGGAAAATGGAAAACTTTAAAGGGAAACCAAGAGACCCAGTACTTC
CDR3: CASRGKWKTLKGNQETQYF
V: TRBV6-2/TRBV6-3
D: -
J: TRBJ2-5
size: -

DNA: TGCAGTGCTAGAGATGGCAACCAAGAGACCCAGTACTTC
CDR3: CSARDGNQETQYF
V: TRBV20-1
D: -
J: TRBJ2-5
size: -

DNA: TGTGCCAGCAGTGAAAGAACGGCATTGAACACTGAAGCTTTCTTT
CDR3: CASSERTALNTEAFF
V: TRBV2
D: -
J: TRBJ1-1
size: -

DNA: TGTGCCAGCAGTTACGGAGGGCTTGAGGGCTACACCTTC
CDR3: CASSYGGLEGYTF
V: TRBV6-5
D: -
J: TRBJ1-2
size: -

DNA: TGTGCCAGCAGTTCGGGGACCGACTTTTGGAACACTGAAGCTTTCTTT
CDR3: CASSSGTDFWNTEAFF
V: TRBV6-5
D: -
J: TRBJ1-1
size: many

DNA: TGTGCCAGCAGTCCGGGACTAGTGGAGACCCAGTACTTC
CDR3: CASSPGLVETQYF
V: TRBV28
D: TRBD2
J: TRBJ2-5
size: -

DNA: TGTGCCAGTAGGCCCGGGACAAAGAACACCGGGGAGCTGTTTTTT
CDR3: CASRPGTKNTGELFF
V: TRBV19
D: -
J: TRBJ2-2
size: -

DNA: TGTGCCAGTAGTTCACAACTTAACACTGAAGCTTTCTTT
CDR3: CASSSQLNTEAFF
V: TRBV19
D: -
J: TRBJ1-1
size: once

DNA: TGTGCCAGTAGTACGGGACAGACCAAAAACATTCAGTACTTC
CDR3: CASSTGQTKNIQYF
V: TRBV19
D: TRBD1
J: TRBJ2-4
size: many

DNA: TGCAGTGCTAGGGCCGGGACTAGCGAGGGCGAGCAGTACTTC
CDR3: CSARAGTSEGEQYF
V: TRBV20-1
D: TRBD2
J: TRBJ2-7
size: many

DNA: TGTGCCAGCAGTTACAGAGGGGGGGCCTACGAGCAGTACTTC
CDR3: CASSYRGGAYEQYF
V: TRBV6-2/TRBV6-3
D: -
J: TRBJ2-7
size: many

DNA: TGTGCCAGCAGCTTAGACGGCGGGACGACGCGGGGCGAGCAGTACTTC
CDR3: CASSLDGGTTRGEQYF
V: TRBV11-2
D: -
J: TRBJ2-7
size: -

DNA: TGTGCCAGCAGTTCACCCGGGACAGGGGGCGGGGAGCTGTTTTTT
CDR3: CASSSPGTGGGELFF
V: TRBV6-5
D: TRBD1
J: TRBJ2-2
size: -

DNA: TGTGCCAGCAGTACAGGGACGGCCAATGGCTACACCTTC
CDR3: CASSTGTANGYTF
V: TRBV27
D: -
J: TRBJ1-2
size: -

DNA: TGTGCCAGCAGCCCCCTGAAAGCCTATAATTCACCCCTCCACTTT
CDR3: CASSPLKAYNSPLHF
V: TRBV11-2
D: -
J: TRBJ1-6
size: many

DNA: TGTGCCAGCAGCCCGCTACAGGGAAACATTCAGTACTTC
CDR3: CASSPLQGNIQYF
V: TRBV7-2
D: -
J: TRBJ2-4
size: many

DNA: TGTGCCAGCAGTGAAGCGCTGGCAGGGTTCGGCTACACCTTC
CDR3: CASSEALAGFGYTF
V: TRBV6-1
D: -
J: TRBJ1-2
size: -

DNA: TGTGCCAGCAGTTACTCGAGTATTGAGAGCTCCTATAATTCACCCCTCCACTTT
CDR3: CASSYSSIESSYNSPLHF
V: TRBV6-2/TRBV6-3
D: -
J: TRBJ1-6
size: once

DNA: TGTGCCAGCAGTTCCCTGGACAGGGCTCGAGAGACCCAGTACTTC
CDR3: CASSSLDRARETQYF
V: TRBV6-5
D: TRBD1
J: TRBJ2-5
size: -

DNA: TGTGCCAGCAGCTTAATCGGTCCGGGGCTCCAGGGTGAGACCCAGTACTTC
CDR3: CASSLIGPGLQGETQYF
V: TRBV7-8
D: -
J: TRBJ2-5
size: -

DNA: TGCAGTGCTAGTCAGGCCTTGTCGGCTTACGAGCAGTACTTC
CDR3: CSASQALSAYEQYF
V: TRBV20-1
D: -
J: TRBJ2-7
size: -

DNA: TGTGCCAGCAGCCCCCAAGGACAGGGACGTGCTGAAGCTTTCTTT
CDR3: CASSPQGQGRAEAFF
V: TRBV7-9
D: TRBD1
J: TRBJ1-1
size: -

DNA: TGTGCCAGTAGTATGCTCGGGGGGACAACTGAAGCTTTCTTT
CDR3: CASSMLGGTTEAFF
V: TRBV19
D: -
J: TRBJ1-1
size: many

DNA: TGTGCCAGCACTCTCTCAGCCCGGGGCCCTGAAGCTTTCTTT
CDR3: CASTLSARGPEAFF
V: TRBV6-1
D: -
J: TRBJ1-1
size: -

DNA: TGTGCCAGTTCGGGGACTGAAGAGACCCAGTACTTC
CDR3: CASSGTEETQYF
V: TRBV6-2/TRBV6-3
D: -
J: TRBJ2-5
size: many

DNA: TGTGCCAGCAGTGAACCCGTCGACCAAGAGACCCAGTACTTC
CDR3: CASSEPVDQETQYF
V: TRBV12-3/TRBV12-4
D: -
J: TRBJ2-5
size: -

DNA: TGTGCCAGCAGGCTATCGACAAGGGCGAGCAATCAGCCCCAGCATTTT
CDR3: CASRLSTRASNQPQHF
V: TRBV6-1
D: -
J: TRBJ1-5
size: many

DNA: TGTGCCAGCAGTTGGAACTTGGACACTGAAGCTTTCTTT
CDR3: CASSWNLDTEAFF
V: TRBV28
D: -
J: TRBJ1-1
size: many

DNA: TGTGCCAGCAGTTTTGGGGCAGGGCAGCCCCAGCATTTT
CDR3: CASSFGAGQPQHF
V: TRBV27
D: -
J: TRBJ1-5
size: many

DNA: TGTGCCAGCAGTTTAATAGGGAGGGCCGAGGAGACCCAGTACTTC
CDR3: CASSLIGRAEETQYF
V: TRBV12-3/TRBV12-4
D: TRBD2
J: TRBJ2-5
size: many

DNA: TGTGCCAGCAGTGGGCATAGGGGCCCTGAAGCTTTCTTT
CDR3: CASSGHRGPEAFF
V: TRBV6-1
D: -
J: TRBJ1-1
size: -

DNA: TGTGCCAGCAGCTCTAGGACAGCCCAAGAGACCCAGTACTTC
CDR3: CASSSRTAQETQYF
V: TRBV6-5
D: -
J: TRBJ2-5
size: many

DNA: TGTGCCAGCAGTAGCCGGACAGGGCTCGAGCAGTACTTC
CDR3: CASSSRTGLEQYF
V: TRBV6-1
D: TRBD1
J: TRBJ2-7
size: once